What follows describes a single T cell receptor (beta chain). Its antigen is currently unknown. This sample was taken from a study of cytomegalovirus exposure and HLA in healthy donors. About the research overall: A later analysis reported the 90 to 150 validation repertoires used the same platform as the approximately 650 first-cohort repertoires.

Between the trimmed V and J ends, which lost 3 bases and 7 bases, there was a span of 19 bases. The CDR3 covers 16 residues. Per germline, CDR1 KGHSH and CDR2 LQKENI. Study findings and constraints: The study recorded fewer than 200 TCR beta chains that were cytomegalovirus-associated. Many donors shared some public TCRs, even though most TCR sequences were rare.

Method: immunoSEQ multiplex PCR; TCRdb's copy keeps in-frame clones and lacks some. The sample holds more than 110,000 clones, roughly nine tenths seen once. This TCR derives from a man in his late teens or twenties in good health and CMV-seronegative. The V gene is TRBV18, the J gene TRBJ2-1; weak D call: TRBD2 (6 bases). The sample consisted of PBMCs. CDR3: CASSPPGTYFRNEQFF. Written as DNA, the CDR3 is TGTGCCAGCTCACCCCCCGGGACTTACTTCCGAAATGAGCAGTTCTTC.